This T cell receptor (beta chain) was identified in a study of CD8+CD57+ T cells in acquired aplastic anemia. Study-wide points: Shared by patients and controls, approximately 29 CD8+ CDR3s were abundant in patients.

Profiling of TCR beta VDJ combinations and CDR3 sequences used genomic DNA as template. In TCRdb, the reads were re-called with MiXCR into one record per CDR3 protein. This table has tens of thousands of distinct CDR3 sequences, 40% to 55% appearing once. The CDR3 loop spans 14 amino acids. The germline V and J ends were trimmed by 3 bases and 8 bases, with 16 bases remaining between them. CDR1 is SNHLY and CDR2 is FYNNEI in the germline V gene. In regard to this clonotype: What it binds is not known.

This sequence originates from a human donor in good health, serving as a control. Sequenced: sorted CD4+, CD8+, or CD8+CD57+ T cells (not recorded which) from PBMCs. This chain links TRBV2 with TRBJ1-2, with D possibly being TRBD1 (5 bases). CDR3 in amino acids: CASSDGLGVVGYTF. DNA of the CDR3: TGTGCCAGCAGTGACGGTTTGGGGGTCGTGGGCTACACCTTC.